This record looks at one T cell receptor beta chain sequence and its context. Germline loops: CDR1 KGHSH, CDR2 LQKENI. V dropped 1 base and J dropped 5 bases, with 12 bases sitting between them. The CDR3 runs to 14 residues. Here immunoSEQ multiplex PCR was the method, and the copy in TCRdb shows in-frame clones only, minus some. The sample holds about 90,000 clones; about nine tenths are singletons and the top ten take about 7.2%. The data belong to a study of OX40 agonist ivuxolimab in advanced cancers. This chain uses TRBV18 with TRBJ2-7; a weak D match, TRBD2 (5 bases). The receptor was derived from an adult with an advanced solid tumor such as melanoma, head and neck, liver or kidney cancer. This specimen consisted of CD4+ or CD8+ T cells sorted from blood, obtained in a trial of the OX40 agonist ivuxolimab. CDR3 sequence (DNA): TGTGCCAGCTCACCACAAACCAATAGCGACGAGCAGTACTTC. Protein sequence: CASSPQTNSDEQYF.